Below are 27 T cell receptor beta chains sequenced from a single sample in a study of blood T cell repertoires in COVID-19 (dated by TCRdb to the early 2020s). Libraries were built with the immunoSEQ multiplex PCR assay. The clones in this table, taken by TCRdb from immuneACCESS, are in-frame only. Not every clone is retained; where verified, under half of the shortfall comes from an unresolved V gene, and the cause of the rest is unknown. Counted in this sample were roughly 11,000 clones; about 89% of them appeared once. In total, the top ten clones hold under 25% of the sample. The sample comprised peripheral blood. The receptors stem from a woman in her fifties or sixties with active COVID-19.

This clone was observed a single time. The chain has TRBV21-1 and TRBJ2-7; the table's TRBD2 call for D was not verified on the DNA. TRBV21-1 is noted as a pseudogene. This CDR3 has 15 residues. The CDR3 here is CASSKGGPRPYEQYV. The CDR3 DNA is TGTGCCAGCAGCAAAGGAGGCCCCCGGCCCTACGAGCAGTACGTC.

V is TRBV3-1 (or the pseudogene TRBV3-2) and J is TRBJ1-2; no clear D. There are 13 residues in the CDR3. Germline assignment: CDR1 LGHDT and CDR2 YNNKEL (reference sequence). Trimming shortened V by 0 bases and J by 7 bases, and 9 bases separated the two germline ends. DNA of the CDR3: TGTGCCAGCAGCCAAGATGGAGGATCTGGCTACACCTTC. Its translation is CASSQDGGSGYTF.

This clone has a single count. The gene calls are TRBV20-1 and TRBJ1-6, with no clear D. The CDR3 covers 11 residues. Trimming cost V 3 bases and J 9 bases, with 6 bases left between them. Germline V gene sequence: CDR1 DFQATT, CDR2 SNEGSKA (reference sequence). The CDR3 coding sequence is TGCAGTGCTAGCGAGGGTTCACCCCTCCACTTT. This encodes CSASEGSPLHF.

This chain joins TRBV3-1 (or the pseudogene TRBV3-2) and TRBJ2-1, with 9 bases matching TRBD2. CDR1 and CDR2 (germline): LGHDT, YNNKEL (reference sequence). CDR3 length: 16 amino acids. Trimming at V came to 1 base and at J to 6 bases, leaving 7 bases not matched to a gene. The CDR3 protein is CASSQVLREGINEQFF. The CDR3 region has the DNA TGTGCCAGCAGCCAAGTCCTGCGGGAGGGTATCAATGAGCAGTTCTTC.

The V gene is TRBV18, the J gene TRBJ1-5; D ambiguous. The CDR3 totals 14 residues. V shed 3 bases and J shed 5 bases, with 11 bases lying between them. Germline CDR1 and CDR2: KGHSH and LQKENI. The CDR3 DNA reads as TGTGCCAGCTCACCTAGGGAGAGGGATCAGCCCCAGCATTTT. This encodes CASSPRERDQPQHF.

This rearrangement joins TRBV6-5 to TRBJ2-3; D is possibly TRBD2 (6 bases). The CDR3 covers 15 residues. Per germline, CDR1 MNHEY and CDR2 SVGAGI. V lost 4 bases and J 1 base, leaving 12 bases between the germline ends. CDR3 DNA sequence: TGTGCCAGCAGTTTGCGGGACCTCCGCACAGATACGCAGTATTTT. The encoded protein is CASSLRDLRTDTQYF.

This rearrangement joins TRBV19 to TRBJ2-7, with D uncertain. The V end was cut by 1 base, the J end by 1 base, with 8 bases between. Germline CDR1 reads LNHDA; CDR2 reads SQIVND (reference sequence). The CDR3 extends over 14 amino acids. The chain's CDR3 is CASSIGSDSYEQYF. CDR3 DNA: TGTGCCAGTAGTATAGGCAGCGATTCCTACGAGCAGTACTTC.

The chain links TRBV9 to TRBJ2-3; TRBD2 agrees at 7 bases. Trimming at V came to 0 bases and at J to 4 bases, leaving 2 bases not matched to a gene. The CDR3 is 14 amino acids. The V gene's germline CDR1 is SGDLS and CDR2 YYNGEE. The CDR3 coding sequence is TGTGCCAGCAGCGTAGGCGGGAGACCAGATACGCAGTATTTT. This sequence encodes CASSVGGRPDTQYF.

Regarding this clone: The conserved phenylalanine or tryptophan is not found at the CDR3 terminus, so this likely reflects a read error. No DNA is shown, since the ends of the CDR3 on it are uncertain; the CDR3 is the one TCRdb lists. The chain combines TRBV20-1 with TRBJ2-7; TRBD2, the table's D call, was not compared with the DNA. The germline V gene has CDR1 DFQATT and CDR2 SNEGSKA (reference sequence). Inclusive of both ends, the CDR3 amounts to 8 amino acids. The CDR3 loop reads CSASLALA.

This rearrangement joins TRBV10-3 to TRBJ2-3, with 11 bases fitting TRBD2. The V gene end was trimmed by 0 bases and the J gene end by 0 bases; junction bases not matched to a gene: 5. The length of the CDR3 is 18 residues. Germline CDR1 and CDR2: ENHRY and SYGVKD. Here the CDR3 reads CAISESGTSGFSTDTQYF. In DNA, the CDR3 is TGTGCCATCAGTGAGTCTGGGACTAGCGGATTTAGCACAGATACGCAGTATTTT.

In this sample, this clone turned up once. V usage is TRBV3-1 (or the pseudogene TRBV3-2) and J usage is TRBJ2-4; 10 nucleotides line up with TRBD2. CDR1 LGHDT and CDR2 YNNKEL come from the germline V gene (reference sequence). V gave up 3 bases and J gave up 1 base; unmatched junction bases: 6. The CDR3 extends over 17 amino acids. CDR3 residues: CASSHALLAGAKNIQYF. CDR3 bases: TGTGCCAGCAGCCACGCCCTACTAGCGGGGGCCAAAAACATTCAGTACTTC.

The gene calls are TRBV7-2 and TRBJ1-1; TRBD1 might be the D (6 bases). This CDR3 region has 14 residues. Trimming left V 3 bases short and J 0 bases short, with 8 bases between. Germline V gene data show CDR1 as SGHTA and CDR2 as FQGNSA. CDR3 sequence (DNA): TGTGCCAGCAGCTTTGGACAGATGAACACTGAAGCTTTCTTT. The encoded protein is CASSFGQMNTEAFF.

In DNA form, the CDR3 reads TGTGCCAGCAGCTTAGAGACTGGGCCCCAGCATTTT. Translation: CASSLETGPQHF. V and J are TRBV7-2 and TRBJ1-5; D remains unclear. CDR1 SGHTA and CDR2 FQGNSA come from the germline V gene. The CDR3 is 12 amino acids. Trimming cost V 1 base and J 9 bases, with 7 bases left between them.

The rearrangement joins TRBV28 to TRBJ1-1, with 7 bases lining up with TRBD1. Germline V gene lookup returns CDR1 MDHEN and CDR2 SYDVKM. This CDR3 is 13 amino acids long. J lost 6 bases, V lost 5 bases, and 6 bases had no gene match. This CDR3 is CASSPPQGAEAFF. The CDR3 nucleotides are TGTGCCAGCAGTCCTCCCCAGGGGGCTGAAGCTTTCTTT.

Concerning this clone itself: Its ends do not fully match the called genes, so a read error is possible. The chain uses TRBV4-1 and TRBJ1-1; D remains ambiguous. This CDR3 comprises 14 residues. The germline CDR1 and CDR2 sequences are MGHRA and YSYEKL. CDR3 in DNA: TGCGCCAGCACCCTAACAGCCGTGAACACTGAGGCTTTCTTT. Its protein product is CASTLTAVNTEAFF.

The chain recombines TRBV7-2 with TRBJ2-3; TRBD2 is a possible D gene (6 bases). Germline V gene lookup returns CDR1 SGHTA and CDR2 FQGNSA. V lost 1 base and J 0 bases, leaving 14 bases between the germline ends. The CDR3 contains 17 residues. CDR3 nucleotides: TGTGCCAGCAGCTTAGTTGCGGGGCTAACTAGCACAGATACGCAGTATTTT. This sequence encodes CASSLVAGLTSTDTQYF.

The CDR3 spells CASSSPGRTIYF. The CDR3 region has the DNA TGTGCCAGCAGCTCTCCCGGTAGAACCATATATTTT. This chain joins TRBV7-2 and TRBJ1-3; D not resolved. Germline V gene sequence: CDR1 SGHTA, CDR2 FQGNSA. CDR3 size: 12 residues. Trimming shortened V by 4 bases and J by 10 bases, and 11 bases separated the two germline ends.

This clone was observed a few times. This rearrangement joins TRBV19 to TRBJ1-3, with 12 nucleotides matching TRBD1. V lost 5 bases to trimming and J lost 1 base; unmatched junction nucleotides: 12. The CDR3 runs 19 residues. CDR1 LNHDA and CDR2 SQIVND come from the germline V gene (reference sequence). The CDR3 spells CASSRTGTGGFKSGNTIYF. The CDR3 region has the DNA TGTGCCAGTAGTCGTACCGGGACAGGGGGCTTCAAATCTGGAAACACCATATATTTT.

The chain employs TRBV7-2 and TRBJ2-5, with D possibly TRBD1 on 6 matching bases. The CDR3 sequence is 13 residues long. Per germline, CDR1 SGHTA and CDR2 FQGNSA. V was shortened by 1 base and J by 7 bases, with 10 bases between the two germline ends. The CDR3 region has the DNA TGTGCCAGCAGCTTAGACAGGGAAGGGACCCAGTACTTC. Amino acids: CASSLDREGTQYF.

This chain joins TRBV9 and TRBJ2-3; D possibly corresponds to TRBD2 (6 bases). Looked up from germline, CDR1 is SGDLS and CDR2 is YYNGEE. CDR3 length equals 14 residues. The V and J ends lost 4 bases and 2 bases respectively, with 11 bases between them. The CDR3 here is CASSPLALTDTQYF. Written as DNA, the CDR3 is TGTGCCAGCAGCCCTCTAGCGCTCACAGATACGCAGTATTTT.

The chain employs TRBV11-2 and TRBJ2-7; 15 bases match TRBD2. This CDR3 region has 16 residues. Germline V gene sequence: CDR1 SGHAT, CDR2 FQNNGV. V gave up 5 bases and J gave up 6 bases; unmatched junction bases: 8. DNA for the CDR3: TGTGCCAGCAGCCGCGGACTAGCGGGAGGGCCCTTCGAGCAGTACTTC. Its protein product is CASSRGLAGGPFEQYF.

This chain uses TRBV10-3 with TRBJ2-1; TRBD2 matches 8 bases. V lost 4 bases, J lost 8 bases, and 10 bases stayed unmatched. CDR3 length equals 15 residues. Germline V gives CDR1 ENHRY, CDR2 SYGVKD. The CDR3 DNA sequence: TGTGCCATCAGTGGACTAGCGAACACTTGGGATGAGCAGTTCTTC. This codes for CAISGLANTWDEQFF.

The chain is built from TRBV4-2 and TRBJ2-3, with 11 nucleotides matching TRBD2. This CDR3 has 16 residues. With 0 bases clipped from V and 2 bases from J, the junction kept 1 base outside the gene matches. CDR1 is LGHNA, CDR2 YNFKEQ, per germline. CDR3 bases: TGTGCCAGCAGCCAAGAACTAGCGGGGGACACAGATACGCAGTATTTT. Protein: CASSQELAGDTDTQYF.

This clone was seen a handful of times. The chain uses TRBV3-1 (or the pseudogene TRBV3-2) and TRBJ1-5, with D tentatively TRBD1 (6 bases). V was pared by 1 base and J by 3 bases, with 10 bases between. There are 15 residues in the CDR3. Germline lookup yields CDR1 LGHDT and CDR2 YNNKEL (reference sequence). As DNA, the CDR3 is TGTGCCAGCAGCCAAGTACGGGACACCAATCAGCCCCAGCATTTT. Its protein is CASSQVRDTNQPQHF.

The chain recombines TRBV5-6 with TRBJ2-7; 8 positions agree with TRBD2. This CDR3 comprises 14 residues. CDR1 and CDR2 from the germline V gene are SGHDT and YYEEEE. Unmatched junction bases numbered 9, after V lost 3 bases and J lost 7 bases. The CDR3 is CASSSGGARREQYV. CDR3 DNA sequence: TGTGCCAGCAGCTCCGGGGGGGCCCGGCGGGAGCAGTACGTC.

This chain joins TRBV3-1 (or the pseudogene TRBV3-2) and TRBJ2-7, with TRBD2 matching 7 bases. Germline assignment: CDR1 LGHDT and CDR2 YNNKEL (reference sequence). This CDR3 has 15 amino acids. After removal of 1 base from V and 4 bases from J, the junction contained 7 bases not matched to a gene. The CDR3 sequence is CASSQGTSAYYEQYF. DNA of the CDR3: TGTGCCAGCAGCCAAGGAACTAGCGCATATTACGAGCAGTACTTC.

There are a few counts of this clone. Germline is not matched at one junction end, which may reflect a read error. The chain is built from TRBV2 and TRBJ1-5; 7 bases are a match to TRBD1. CDR3 size: 15 residues. Germline-derived CDR1 and CDR2 are SNHLY and FYNNEI. The chain's CDR3 is CASTERTGANQPQHF. CDR3 sequence (DNA): TGTGCCAGCACTGAACGGACAGGCGCCAATCAGCCCCAGCATTTT.